This T cell receptor beta chain comes out of a study of Graves' ophthalmopathy and Graves' hyperthyroidism. Ophthalmopathy-affected donors exhibited moderate-to-severe activity, CAS ≥3, NOSPECS ≥4, and duration under 3 months. Serum thyroxine and TRAb, along with clinical symptoms, thyroid ultrasound and orbital computed tomography, were what diagnosis relied on. There are 18 residues in the CDR3. Germline loops: CDR1 SGHDT, CDR2 YYEEEE. J gave up 0 bases and V 4 bases, and 13 bases lay outside the gene matches. With regard to this clonotype: Its specificity is not known.

CDR3 regions of TCR beta were amplified from RNA transcripts. First-round RT-PCR relied on HTBI primers, and a second-round multiplex PCR came next. TCRdb processed the multiplex PCR reads anew with MiXCR; each CDR3 protein has one entry. The sample yields 600,000 to 700,000 distinct CDR3 sequences, 35% to 50% seen once. Notes on the study in general: Most expanded clonotypes in thyroid above 0.001 frequency also showed up in blood. The model reached just under 71% sensitivity and roughly 72% specificity for predicting ophthalmopathy progression.

The sequence was obtained from an adult man with Graves' ophthalmopathy. The chain uses TRBV5-6 and TRBJ1-1, with TRBD1 matching 9 bases. Sequencing was performed on peripheral blood. CDR3 loop: CASSRSYYRGRMNTEAFF. The CDR3 DNA reads as TGTGCCAGCAGCCGATCATATTACAGGGGGCGAATGAACACTGAAGCTTTCTTT.